This TCR beta chain was captured by sequencing in a study of beta chain features in type 1 diabetes. Whole-study context: Age, gender and cell yields were similar between patients and healthy donors. In all, some 100 million sorted cells from all samples were analyzed. Study-wide points: Shortening of TCRB CDR3s, moderate but significant, appeared in all four CD4+ subsets of Type 1 diabetes patients.

V lost 0 bases, J lost 8 bases, and 13 bases stayed unmatched. This CDR3 spans 17 amino acids. The germline CDR1 and CDR2 sequences are MGHRA and YSYEKL. Reverse transcribing all isolated RNA meant expressed TCRB transcripts were sequenced. Profiled with immunoSEQ multiplex PCR; TCRdb holds only in-frame clones, not every one. The data contain about 270,000 clones, 13% to 15% of them singletons. With respect to this clone: No antigen is known for it.

This TCR came from a man younger than 40 with type 1 diabetes. The chain recombines TRBV4-1 with TRBJ2-1, with 7 positions matching TRBD2. The specimen sequenced was naive CD4+ T cells from blood. CDR3 residues: CASSQDGRLRREYEQFF. DNA of the CDR3: TGCGCCAGCAGCCAAGACGGGCGACTTCGGCGGGAGTATGAGCAGTTCTTC.